The 16 T cell receptor beta chains reported below all come from one sample, sequenced in a study of T-cell reconstitution after alpha-beta-depleted transplantation in children. Unique molecular identifiers were used to barcode this TCRbeta library. TCRdb re-called the PCR reads with MiXCR, one entry per CDR3 protein. The sample holds about 830,000 distinct CDR3 sequences, roughly 15% seen once. The source material was PBMCs, mostly from graft donor cells, sampled 360 days after TCRalphabeta/CD19-depleted stem cell transplant. These receptors originate from a male patient between 5 and 17 years old who had a stem cell transplant for acute lymphoblastic leukemia, so the T cells may come from the graft donor.

This clonotype was seen only a few times. This chain uses TRBV4-1 with TRBJ1-1; 12 nucleotides agree with TRBD1. This CDR3 contains 17 residues. Germline lookup yields CDR1 MGHRA and CDR2 YSYEKL. The trim removed 3 bases at V and 5 bases at J, leaving 10 bases unmatched. The CDR3 is CASSHLPGQGAGTEAFF. In DNA form, the CDR3 reads TGCGCCAGCAGCCACTTACCGGGACAGGGGGCGGGGACTGAAGCTTTCTTT.

The sample holds a few counts of this clonotype. This chain joins TRBV4-2 and TRBJ1-4; D remains unclear. The CDR3 runs to 15 residues. V gave up 2 bases and J gave up 0 bases, with 7 bases separating them. CDR1 and CDR2 (germline): LGHNA, YNFKEQ. The chain's CDR3 is CASSQWSSTNEKLFF. CDR3 in DNA: TGTGCCAGCAGCCAATGGAGCTCAACTAATGAAAAACTGTTTTTT.

The J gene is TRBJ2-3, the V gene TRBV4-2, with D perhaps matching TRBD2 (6 bases). Germline CDR1 reads LGHNA; CDR2 reads YNFKEQ. V shed 0 bases and J shed 1 base, with 17 bases lying between them. There are 18 residues in the CDR3. CDR3 in DNA: TGTGCCAGCAGCCAAGAGAATCCGCGGGACTCCCGCACAGATACGCAGTATTTT. Translation gives CASSQENPRDSRTDTQYF.

Only a few counts were recorded for this clonotype. The chain links TRBV4-1 to TRBJ2-3, with 7 bases that match TRBD2. The ends lost 4 bases at V and 2 bases at J; junction bases unmatched: 9. The CDR3 has 16 residues. CDR1 is MGHRA, CDR2 YSYEKL, per germline. The DNA for the CDR3 is TGCGCCAGCAGCCCCCGACTAGCCCGGAACACAGATACGCAGTATTTT. Translated, it gives CASSPRLARNTDTQYF.

This clonotype turned up a few times. The chain joins TRBV20-1 to TRBJ2-1; D might be TRBD2 (5 bases). In germline, CDR1 is DFQATT, CDR2 SNEGSKA (reference sequence). The length of the CDR3 is 13 residues. Trimming pared 5 bases from V and 5 bases from J, leaving 13 bases between. For the CDR3, the DNA is TGCAGTGCTGTCGCCAGCGGTAACAATGAGCAGTTCTTC. It is translated as CSAVASGNNEQFF.

V and J are TRBV2 and TRBJ2-2; D not certain. The CDR3 runs 14 residues. V was shortened by 6 bases and J by 0 bases, with 8 bases between the two germline ends. Germline V gives CDR1 SNHLY, CDR2 FYNNEI. As DNA, the CDR3 is TGTGCCAGCAGAGTTCGAGCGAACACCGGGGAGCTGTTTTTT. This gives the protein CASRVRANTGELFF. The full variable domain, with the rest looked up from reference TRBV2 and TRBJ2-2, is EPEVTQTPSHQVTQMGQEVILRCVPISNHLYFYWYRQILGQKVEFLVSFYNNEISEKSEIFDDQFSVERPDGSNFTLKIRSTKLEDSAMYFCASRVRANTGELFFGEGSRLTVL.

The chain uses TRBV5-1 and TRBJ1-2; weak D call: TRBD1 (6 bases). Trimming took 0 bases from V and 1 from J, leaving 13 bases between them. This CDR3 region has 16 residues. Germline-derived CDR1 and CDR2 are SGHRS and YFSETQ. CDR3 sequence (DNA): TGCGCCAGCAGCTTGGGCCCGGGACAAAATAACTATGGCTACACCTTC. Translating it yields CASSLGPGQNNYGYTF.

This clonotype was counted only a few times. The gene calls are TRBV7-3 and TRBJ2-7, with TRBD2 identical over 13 bases. The trim removed 4 bases at V and 9 bases at J, leaving 3 bases unmatched. CDR1 is SGHTA and CDR2 is FQGTGA in the germline V gene. The CDR3 is 13 amino acids. The CDR3 DNA is TGTGCCAGCAGCTCCCGGACTAGCGGGAGGCAGTACTTC. Translation: CASSSRTSGRQYF.

The count of this clonotype is one. This chain uses TRBV20-1 with TRBJ2-7; D is ambiguous. Germline CDR1 and CDR2: DFQATT and SNEGSKA (reference sequence). Trimming left V 2 bases short and J 0 bases short, with 11 bases between. This CDR3 comprises 14 residues. The CDR3 nucleotides read TGCAGTGCTAGACAAGAATACAGCTCCTACGAGCAGTACTTC. Translating it yields CSARQEYSSYEQYF.

Only a few counts were recorded for this clonotype. J is TRBJ2-1 and V is TRBV2, with D perhaps TRBD2 (5 bases). The germline gives CDR1 SNHLY, CDR2 FYNNEI. V dropped 10 bases and J dropped 3 bases, with 19 bases sitting between them. The CDR3 is made up of 15 amino acids. The CDR3 is CAIPAGGPRYNEQFF. The CDR3 DNA is TGTGCCATCCCGGCGGGTGGGCCCCGCTACAATGAGCAGTTCTTC.

The rearrangement links TRBV5-4 to TRBJ1-2, with no clear D. The V end was cut by 5 bases, the J end by 8 bases, with 22 bases between. The V gene's germline CDR1 is SGHNT and CDR2 YYREEE (reference sequence). CDR3 length: 15 amino acids. CDR3 region: CASRFWGGRQLGYTF. Written as DNA, the CDR3 is TGTGCCAGCAGATTTTGGGGAGGGAGGCAACTCGGCTACACCTTC.

V and J are TRBV2 and TRBJ2-3; the D is unclear. Germline V CDR1 and CDR2: SNHLY, FYNNEI. Trimming shortened V by 7 bases and J by 5 bases, and 16 bases separated the two germline ends. The CDR3 length is 14 residues. The CDR3 region has the DNA TGTGCCAGCATTCGGGCCAGCAGCGTAGATACGCAGTATTTT. Its translation is CASIRASSVDTQYF. Based on the CDR3 plus reference TRBV2 and TRBJ2-3, the full variable domain is EPEVTQTPSHQVTQMGQEVILRCVPISNHLYFYWYRQILGQKVEFLVSFYNNEISEKSEIFDDQFSVERPDGSNFTLKIRSTKLEDSAMYFCASIRASSVDTQYFGPGTRLTVL.

This rearrangement joins TRBV5-1 to TRBJ1-4; no firm D call. CDR3 size: 17 residues. Germline lookup yields CDR1 SGHRS and CDR2 YFSETQ. Trimming stripped 4 bases from V and 2 bases from J, with 18 bases between. CDR3 nucleotide sequence: TGCGCCAGCAGCCTCCGGACCTTTCCCACGACTAATGAAAAACTGTTTTTT. Translation gives CASSLRTFPTTNEKLFF. Using reference TRBV5-1 and TRBJ1-4 for the parts outside the CDR3, the full variable domain is KAGVTQTPRYLIKTRGQQVTLSCSPISGHRSVSWYQQTPGQGLQFLFEYFSETQRNKGNFPGRFSGRQFSNSRSEMNVSTLELGDSALYLCASSLRTFPTTNEKLFFGSGTQLSVL.

CDR3 sequence: CASSVGWTNGYTF. In nucleotides, the CDR3 is TGTGCCAGCAGCGTAGGGTGGACGAATGGCTACACCTTC. V gene TRBV9 combines with J gene TRBJ1-2; no firm D call. Germline CDR1 SGDLS, CDR2 YYNGEE. The CDR3 is made up of 13 amino acids. V dropped 0 bases and J dropped 6 bases, with 9 bases sitting between them.

This clonotype was counted between two and nine times. The chain links TRBV6-1 to TRBJ1-1; maybe TRBD1 (6 bases). Trimming shortened V by 7 bases and J by 0 bases, and 18 bases separated the two germline ends. The CDR3 length is 16 residues. Germline CDR1 is MNHNS and CDR2 is SASEGT. The CDR3 is CASTTTGFGVNTEAFF. The CDR3 bases are TGTGCCAGCACCACCACAGGGTTTGGCGTGAACACTGAAGCTTTCTTT.

This clonotype was seen many times. The CDR3 DNA follows: TGTGCCAGCAGTCGAATAGCGGGAGGCATTCTCGACATTCAGTACTTC. It codes for CASSRIAGGILDIQYF. The chain carries TRBV28 and TRBJ2-4, with TRBD2 matching over 10 bases. Germline CDR1 is MDHEN and CDR2 is SYDVKM. The CDR3 length is 16 residues. With V trimmed by 5 bases and J by 8 bases, 12 bases remained unmatched. Full variable domain (missing parts from reference TRBV28 and TRBJ2-4): DVKVTQSSRYLVKRTGEKVFLECVQDMDHENMFWYRQDPGLGLRLIYFSYDVKMKEKGDIPEGYSVSREKKERFSLILESASTNQTSMYLCASSRIAGGILDIQYFGAGTRLSVL.